Below, one T cell receptor beta chain is given with its context. Only a few counts were recorded for this clone. No cognate antigen has been identified for it. Base qualities are missing; no much larger clone stands one base away. The data originate from a study of preoperative IRX-2 immunotherapy in early breast cancer (dated by TCRdb to about 2019). Per the publication, the treatment or condition label means: preoperative locoregional IRX-2 cytokine immunotherapy. The samples were obtained from a phase Ib study that tested preoperative, locoregional IRX-2 cytokine immunotherapy designed to prime immune responses. The donors were early-stage breast cancer patients who were given IRX-2 prior to surgery. From cysteine to phenylalanine, the CDR3 is 15 amino acids long. Solely the CDR3 DNA is kept, with 45 bases framed from the first base. Taken from the germline V gene, the CDR1 and CDR2 loops are ENHRY and SYGVKD. The junction shows trimming of 5 bases on V and 4 bases on J, and the gene matches do not reach 8 bases of it.

Library generation was performed with the immunoSEQ multiplex PCR assay. TCRdb took over this immuneACCESS table, retaining in-frame rearrangements with V and J assigned. Such tables are incomplete; in checked studies, under half of the missing clones stem from an unresolved V gene, and the remainder is unexplained. The sample records under 45,000 clones, about 95% of which are singletons. Roughly 1.5% of the sample is held by the ten biggest clonotypes. This receptor was taken from a human donor with breast cancer. The sample consisted of tumor tissue, taken after IRX-2 immunotherapy. Recombination joined TRBV10-3 with TRBJ2-7, and 10 junctional nucleotides match TRBD1. The CDR3 protein sequence reads: CAISRTTGGAYEQYF. Here is the DNA: TGTGCCATCAGTAGAACGACAGGGGGCGCATACGAGCAGTACTTC.